The 5 T cell receptor beta chains below were found in one sample sequenced in a study of patients and donors after allogeneic stem cell transplantation. TCRdb re-called the RT-PCR reads through MiXCR, storing one row per CDR3 protein. The table shows about a million distinct CDR3 sequences, with roughly 18% occurring only once. Source material: blood, either unsorted or a sorted T cell fraction (not recorded which). Every receptor here comes from a human donor who was either an allogeneic HSCT recipient or a stem cell or donor lymphocyte infusion donor (not recorded which). It is not recorded whose cells these are; they may come from a transplant donor.

This clonotype was counted a few times. J is TRBJ1-2 and V is TRBV12-3 or TRBV12-4; D not resolved. V lost 5 bases and J lost 8, with 24 bases in between. The CDR3 spans 16 residues. The CDR3 coding sequence is TGTGCCAGCAGTACCATCCTAACCGGGCTACTGGGAGGCTACACCTTC. It encodes CASSTILTGLLGGYTF.

This clonotype was detected only a few times. The V call is TRBV5-6, the J call TRBJ2-1; 7 positions match TRBD2. After removal of 1 base from V and 7 bases from J, the junction contained 5 bases not matched to a gene. CDR1 is SGHDT and CDR2 is YYEEEE in the germline V gene. This CDR3 is built from 14 residues. CDR3 DNA sequence: TGTGCCAGCAGCTTGCTGACTAGCCGGAATGAGCAGTTCTTC. Residues: CASSLLTSRNEQFF.

The sample holds many counts of this clonotype. This chain uses TRBV24-1 with TRBJ2-2, with TRBD2 identical over 8 bases. Germline V gene data show CDR1 as KGHDR and CDR2 as SFDVKD. V was clipped by 4 bases and J by 4 bases; unmatched bases: 7. The CDR3 runs to 16 residues. CDR3 in DNA: TGTGCCACCAGTGACGGGACTAGTTGGGGCACCGGGGAGCTGTTTTTT. Encoded protein: CATSDGTSWGTGELFF.

This clonotype occurred many times. The chain joins TRBV29-1 to TRBJ2-3; 8 nucleotides match TRBD2. J lost 6 bases, V lost 5 bases, and 4 bases had no gene match. This CDR3 is 12 amino acids long. CDR1 SQVTM and CDR2 ANQGSEA come from the germline V gene. The CDR3 reads CSVLSGSDTQYF. CDR3 nucleotides: TGCAGCGTTTTAAGCGGGAGTGATACGCAGTATTTT.

This chain joins TRBV27 and TRBJ2-7; maybe TRBD1 (7 bases). Germline CDR1 is MNHEY and CDR2 is SMNVEV (reference sequence). Trimming cost V 3 bases and J 0 bases, with 15 bases left between them. CDR3 length: 16 residues. The CDR3 spells CASSFLRGDRSYEQYF. The CDR3, as DNA: TGTGCCAGCAGTTTCCTCAGGGGGGATCGCTCCTACGAGCAGTACTTC.